This TCR beta chain was identified in a study of cytomegalovirus exposure and HLA in healthy donors. Germline loops: CDR1 LNHDA, CDR2 SQIVND (reference sequence). The CDR3 contains 17 residues. The germline V and J ends were trimmed by 3 bases and 7 bases, with 22 bases remaining between them. This clone has a single count. Its specificity is unknown. Generated by immunoSEQ multiplex PCR, the TCRdb table keeps only in-frame clones and is missing some. Here the sample spans some 120,000 clones, under 90% being singletons. Findings and limits, study-wide: Three chains linked to CMV were shown in vitro to be specific for CMV antigens. A list of 164 TCR beta chains associated with cytomegalovirus was given.

This chain connects TRBV19 to TRBJ2-1; a weak D match, TRBD1 (6 bases). Sequencing was performed on PBMCs. This sequence originates from a woman aged 18-30 years in good health and CMV-seronegative. The CDR3 loop reads CASSIGFLRQGWNEQFF. CDR3 nucleotides: TGTGCCAGTAGTATCGGCTTTCTACGCCAGGGGTGGAATGAGCAGTTCTTC.